This note documents a single T cell receptor (beta chain) sequence. Its specificity is unknown. The CDR3 loop spans 16 amino acids. The germline gives CDR1 SGHTA, CDR2 FQGNSA. The time point was: peripheral blood 6 weeks after treatment start. The sample comes from a study of PD-L1 blockade in urothelial cancer. About the research overall: Males with bladder-origin urothelial cancer constituted most of the roughly 29 patients. Previous chemotherapy exposure amounted to 0 to 3 regimens for patients. The median number of T cells present in blood samples was approximately 140,000. Whole-study results and caveats: Lower pretreatment blood TCR clonality, under the median, predicted better survival, researchers reported.

Assay: immunoSEQ multiplex PCR; the TCRdb copy retains only in-frame clones and omits some. This table holds 40,000 or so clones, roughly four fifths found once. The rearrangement uses TRBV7-2 and TRBJ2-5; 15 positions match TRBD2. Gene TRBJ2-7 matches the end of the DNA better, so the J call may be wrong. The material sequenced was PBMCs, taken around atezolizumab (anti-PD-L1) treatment. This clonotype was sampled from a man in his sixties with urothelial cancer. CDR3: CASSFGTSGGFGEQYF. CDR3 nucleotides: TGTGCCAGCAGCTTCGGGACTAGCGGGGGGTTCGGCGAGCAGTACTTC.